The source of this T cell receptor (beta chain) is a study of control samples from healthy donors and cancer patients (dated by TCRdb to 2018 to 2021). For CDR1 and CDR2, the germline V gene (reference sequence) lists LGHDT and YNNKEL. Ends trimmed: V by 1 base, J by 8 bases; bases unmatched to a gene: 10. The CDR3, cysteine through phenylalanine, is 16 amino acids long. Only CDR3 DNA remains: 48 bases, in frame from the first base. Receptor amplification or capture employed the immunoSEQ multiplex PCR assay. The clones in this table, taken by TCRdb from immuneACCESS, are in-frame only. Not every clone is retained; where verified, under half of the shortfall comes from an unresolved V gene, and the cause of the rest is unknown. The sample profile shows about 130,000 clones; 80% to 95% of them were found once. Of the sample, about 2.2% is held by the ten largest clones. As to this clone: Its binding antigen is unknown. Qualities for individual bases were not recorded, and no much larger clone is one base off.

Source material: blood. Recombination joined TRBV3-1 (or the pseudogene TRBV3-2) with TRBJ2-1, with TRBD2 matching 8 junction bases. The sequence came from a woman between 50 and 59 years old in good health. The encoded CDR3 is CASSQAAAGGGDEQFF. Here is the DNA: TGTGCCAGCAGCCAAGCTGCGGCGGGGGGTGGGGATGAGCAGTTCTTC.